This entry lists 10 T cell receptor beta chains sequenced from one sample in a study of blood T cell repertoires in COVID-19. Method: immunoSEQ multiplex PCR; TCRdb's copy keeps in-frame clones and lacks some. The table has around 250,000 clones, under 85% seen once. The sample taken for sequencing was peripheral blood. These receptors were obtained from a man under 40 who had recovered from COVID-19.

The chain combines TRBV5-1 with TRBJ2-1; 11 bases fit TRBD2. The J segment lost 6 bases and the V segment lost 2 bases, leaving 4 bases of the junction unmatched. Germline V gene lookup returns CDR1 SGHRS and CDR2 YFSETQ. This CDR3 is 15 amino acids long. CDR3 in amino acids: CASSFSLAGGNEQFF. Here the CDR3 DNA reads TGCGCCAGCAGCTTCTCGCTAGCGGGGGGCAATGAGCAGTTCTTC.

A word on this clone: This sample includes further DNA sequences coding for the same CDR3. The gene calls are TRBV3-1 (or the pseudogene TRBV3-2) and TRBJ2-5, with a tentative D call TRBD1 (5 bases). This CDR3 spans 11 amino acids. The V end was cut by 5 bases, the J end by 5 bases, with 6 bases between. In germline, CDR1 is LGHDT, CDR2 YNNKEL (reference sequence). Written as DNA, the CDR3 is TGTGCCAGCAGCACAGGCGAGACCCAGTACTTC. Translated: CASSTGETQYF.

CDR3 amino acids: CASSHFRGGRNTIYF. For the CDR3, the DNA is TGTGCCAGCAGCCACTTTCGGGGGGGGAGAAACACCATATATTTT. This chain uses TRBV3-1 (or the pseudogene TRBV3-2) with TRBJ1-3; a weak D match, TRBD1 (5 bases). The V end lost 3 bases, the J end lost 5 bases, and 14 bases lay between the germline ends. The CDR3 contains 15 residues. Germline lookup yields CDR1 LGHDT and CDR2 YNNKEL (reference sequence).

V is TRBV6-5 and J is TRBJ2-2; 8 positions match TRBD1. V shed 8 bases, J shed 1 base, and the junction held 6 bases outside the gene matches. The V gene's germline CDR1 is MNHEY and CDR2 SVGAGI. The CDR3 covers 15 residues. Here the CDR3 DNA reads TGTGCCAGCCGACTGACAGGGGTGAACACCGGGGAGCTGTTTTTT. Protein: CASRLTGVNTGELFF.

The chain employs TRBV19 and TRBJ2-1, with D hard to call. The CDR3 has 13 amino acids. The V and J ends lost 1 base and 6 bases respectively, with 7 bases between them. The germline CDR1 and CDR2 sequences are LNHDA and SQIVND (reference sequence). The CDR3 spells CASSIVQVNEQFF. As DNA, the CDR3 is TGTGCCAGTAGTATAGTCCAGGTCAATGAGCAGTTCTTC.

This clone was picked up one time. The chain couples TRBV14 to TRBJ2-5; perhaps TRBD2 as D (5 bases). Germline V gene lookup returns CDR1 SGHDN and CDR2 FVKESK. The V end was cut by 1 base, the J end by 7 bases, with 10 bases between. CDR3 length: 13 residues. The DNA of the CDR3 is TGTGCCAGCAGCCAAGGATTTGCGGGGACCCAGTACTTC. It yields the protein CASSQGFAGTQYF.

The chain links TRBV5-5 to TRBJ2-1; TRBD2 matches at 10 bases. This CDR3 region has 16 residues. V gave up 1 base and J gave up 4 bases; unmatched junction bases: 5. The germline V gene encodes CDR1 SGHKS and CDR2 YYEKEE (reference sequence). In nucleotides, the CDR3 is TGTGCCAGCAGCTTGTATCCAGCGGGGGGGTACAATGAGCAGTTCTTC. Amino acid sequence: CASSLYPAGGYNEQFF. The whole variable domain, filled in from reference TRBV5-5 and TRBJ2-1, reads DAGVTQSPTHLIKTRGQQVTLRCSPISGHKSVSWYQQVLGQGPQFIFQYYEKEERGRGNFPDRFSARQFPNYSSELNVNALLLGDSALYLCASSLYPAGGYNEQFFGPGTRLTVL.

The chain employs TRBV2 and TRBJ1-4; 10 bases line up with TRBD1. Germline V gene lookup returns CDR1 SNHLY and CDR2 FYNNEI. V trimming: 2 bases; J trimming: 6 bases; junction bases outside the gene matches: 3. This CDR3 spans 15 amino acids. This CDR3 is CASSELTGGDEKLFF. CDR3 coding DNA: TGTGCCAGCAGTGAACTGACAGGGGGCGATGAAAAACTGTTTTTT.

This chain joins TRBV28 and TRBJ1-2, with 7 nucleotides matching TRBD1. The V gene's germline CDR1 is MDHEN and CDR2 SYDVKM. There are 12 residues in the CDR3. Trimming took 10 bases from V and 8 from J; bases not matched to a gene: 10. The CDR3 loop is CATGRGTIGYTF. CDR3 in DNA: TGTGCCACCGGCAGGGGGACGATCGGCTACACCTTC.

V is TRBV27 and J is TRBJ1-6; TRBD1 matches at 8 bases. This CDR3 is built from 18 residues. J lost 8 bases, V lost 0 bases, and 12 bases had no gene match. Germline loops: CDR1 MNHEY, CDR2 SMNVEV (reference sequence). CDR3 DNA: TGTGCCAGCAGTTTATCCAGGGGGCGCGCGTTCTTGGATTCACCCCTCCACTTT. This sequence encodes CASSLSRGRAFLDSPLHF.